This entry is about one T cell receptor (beta chain). There is no known antigen for this receptor. Qualities for individual bases were not recorded, and no much larger clone is one base off. These data originate in a study of cytomegalovirus exposure and HLA in healthy donors (dated by TCRdb to 2015 to 2018). As for the study more broadly: In an earlier analysis of fewer than 750 of the donors, 250 to 350 Gb of sequence data and 117 million unique TCR beta sequences from approximately 180 million T cells were reported. Roughly 300 gigabases of sequencing data and 75 million to 85 million unique TCR sequences made up an early release that covered 500 to 650 HLA-typed donors. Among the 398 genotyped donors, around 81% belonged to the genetic ancestry cluster associated with self-reported Caucasian donors. The study aimed to test whether cataloging public T cell receptors could reveal signatures of past pathogen exposure. The T cell repertoires of under 700 subjects were profiled by immunosequencing and related to cytomegalovirus serostatus. A separate validation cohort of 100 to 150 different subjects was used in addition to the 666-subject first cohort. The study combined high-throughput TCR immunosequencing, statistical association of individual TCRs with disease status, and machine learning to predict cytomegalovirus infection status. A later analysis re-analyzed previously published TCR beta repertoires from approximately 700 donors and added high-resolution HLA genotyping to study TCR occurrence patterns. In the later analysis, no new phenotypic data were used to find candidate immune exposures; instead, reliance was placed on TCR beta sequences and their occurrence across donors. To decide whether each TCR beta V gene segment behaved as functional or pseudogenic, an earlier analysis of some 600 of the donors relied on high-throughput TCR beta sequencing. Donor age, sex, ethnicity and CMV serostatus were compiled together with the repertoire data. A later genetic analysis took genome-wide SNP genotypes for about three fifths of the 666 donors and used that subset as a discovery cohort. Every repertoire in the discovery cohort had been generated on one and the same sequencing platform. HLA typing included class I and class II loci at four-digit resolution. The number of donors typed differed by locus, with 629-630 for A, B, C, DRB1 and DQB1, around 500 for DQA1, 606 for DPA1, and some 450 for DPB1. A handful of DR-DQ haplotypes were handled as single units for association and clustering because linkage in the cohort was strong. On average, around 240,000 unique TCR beta nucleotide sequences were sequenced per donor among some 430 genotyped donors of the cohort, with roughly a sixth of those sequences being non-productive.

Broad study findings and their caveats: According to a later analysis, most CMV-associated TCR beta chains appeared to be HLA-restricted, and the HLA associations seemed to be driven largely by CMV exposure. Roughly uniform sequencing depth across donors was assumed in presence/absence analyses, although this assumption may not hold. A further reported finding was that TCR beta sequences accurately predicted the HLA-A and HLA-B alleles for most subjects in the first cohort. For the cohort, immune exposure information was limited to CMV serostatus. Broadly in line with IMGT annotations, most TCR beta V segments showed up in productive rearrangements about 90% or about 30% of the time in an earlier analysis of several hundred of the donors. Only TCR beta chains were sequenced in this cohort, and the absence of alpha or paired-chain data limited detectable features. In vitro tests confirmed that a few of the cytomegalovirus-associated TCR beta chains recognize cytomegalovirus antigens. The sequencing pipeline was judged likely to have produced a cluster of highly shared sequence variants as a technical artifact. Because counts were too low, seventeen rarely observed V segments, including chromosome 9 orphons, were left out of the earlier analysis of 587 of the donors. An association between a missense DCLRE1C variant and V-gene and J-gene trimming of TCR beta chains was found in a later genetic analysis and replicated in an independent cohort. The study listed 150 to 200 TCR beta chains as associated with cytomegalovirus. A later analysis found that HLA-associated TCR beta chains were more clonally expanded and had lower generation probabilities than equally common non-associated chains. In a later genetic analysis, fewer N-insertions in productive TCRs were reported among donors in an Asian-associated ancestry cluster than the approximately 670-donor mean. When HLA alleles, especially DR and DQ, strongly co-occurred, attributing TCR associations to individual alleles was difficult. Because HLA typing was missing for some donors at each locus, association tests included only the typed subset. At a false discovery rate of 0.05, a later analysis linked under 20,000 TCR beta sequences to specific HLA alleles. Correlated functional status among segregating V segments might be attributable to linkage disequilibrium, but an unknown experimental factor could not be ruled out. In a later analysis, TCR association rates were found to vary across HLA loci, with the most associated TCRs seen for DRB1 alleles and the fewest for HLA-C alleles. Several of the top co-occurrence clusters appeared to be linked to parvovirus B19, influenza, CMV and Epstein-Barr virus, according to a later analysis. Because the 87-base-pair reads could not distinguish some IMGT-functional V segments, including TRBV6-2 and TRBV6-3, those segments were excluded. Across donors, most TCR sequences were observed very rarely, whereas some public TCRs were present in many individuals. The authors suggested that the approach could potentially be generalized to other disease states and immunological phenotypes. The classifier was reported to diagnose cytomegalovirus status with high specificity and sensitivity in both the original and validation cohorts.

The protocol used for the library was the immunoSEQ multiplex PCR assay. For the multiplex PCR, a mixture combining 60 forward primers for TCR Vbeta segments and 13 reverse primers for TCR Jbeta segments was used. A multiplex PCR assay on genomic DNA amplified the CDR3 region of rearranged TCR beta genes. The amplified TCR beta libraries were sequenced on the Illumina HiSeq System as 87-base-pair reads. Regarding the original processing steps: A later analysis tallied tens of millions of unique TCR beta chains across the 700 or so repertoires, and approximately 11 million of those chains were shared by two or more donors. To remove PCR and sequencing errors, raw reads were error-corrected and collapsed into unique sequences using a nearest-neighbor algorithm that merged closely related sequences. CDR3 sequences were aligned to IMGT reference sequences to assign V, D and J gene segments. Each retained sequence needed at least a six-nucleotide match to both a V gene segment and a J gene segment. Rearrangements were called productive when the CDR3 lacked stop codons and stayed in frame with V and J; all others were non-productive. CDR3 was defined according to IMGT convention as the region running from the second conserved V-encoded cysteine to the conserved J-encoded phenylalanine. The earlier analysis of about 560 of the donors excluded any sequence lacking an unambiguous match to a single V gene segment. An earlier analysis of a few hundred of the donors called V segments functional above 56.7% productive rearrangements and segregating when the between-donor standard deviation exceeded 5%. A statistical classification framework was built for diagnosing cytomegalovirus status from the catalog of TCR beta chain sequences. In a later analysis, V and J genes were assigned by comparing TCR nucleotide sequences against IMGT/GENE-DB human TR gene sequences. Using the TCRdist pipeline, a later analysis assigned CDR3 sequences along with most-parsimonious VDJ recombination scenarios. In a later analysis, every TCR beta chain was defined by the combination of its CDR3 amino acid sequence and its V-gene family, and reads without a unique V-gene family were dropped. To address suspected cross-contamination and a sequencing artifact, a later analysis removed 450 to 700 highly shared, low-generation-probability nucleotide sequences. A later analysis calculated a clonal expansion index for each public chain from normalized within-repertoire ranks of inferred template counts. A later analysis computed generation probabilities with a VDJ recombination model fitted to out-of-frame rearrangements, and checked the results against IGoR. In a later analysis, TCR-TCR, TCR-HLA and TCR-CMV co-occurrence was scored with hypergeometric tests, and a repertoire-size bias correction was applied to TCR pairs. In a later analysis, false discovery rates were estimated by permuting HLA or CMV assignments 20 times. In a later analysis, co-occurring TCRs were grouped using DBSCAN, with TCRdist sequence similarity added in when clustering inside HLA-allele-positive subsets. For co-occurrence clustering, repertoires with fewer than 30,000 or more than 120,000 public chains were excluded, along with four to six repertoires with anomalous nucleotide sharing. The immuneACCESS repertoire file appears here via TCRdb, limited to in-frame rearrangements. These files lack a portion of the clones; in checked studies, under half of the deficit traces to unresolved V genes, and the cause of the others is not known. The DNA was the basis for D and trimming; V, J and clone size are from that table. In this sample the table shows roughly 200,000 clones, around 74% of which occur a single time. The ten biggest clones cover 2.5% to 3.5% of the sample.

Inclusive of the bounding cysteine and phenylalanine, the CDR3 is 11 residues long. Only the CDR3 DNA stays, 33 bases, in frame from base 1. A distance of 6 bases separates the germline ends of V and J, which lose 5 bases and 2 bases respectively. CDR1 and CDR2, looked up from the germline V gene, are SQVTM and ANQGSEA. In total, just over 650 healthy bone marrow donors made up the cohort. At the time of sampling, all cohort members were nominally healthy, though unrecorded immune exposures were likely present. The donor tested CMV seronegative, placing the donor among the roughly 340 seronegative members of the cohort. Each donor provided a peripheral blood sample, and peripheral blood mononuclear cells were used for TCR beta sequencing. Genomic DNA was extracted from the blood cell samples with the Qiagen DNeasy Blood Extraction Kit.

Sample: PBMCs. The V and J genes are TRBV29-1 and TRBJ2-5, with the D gene too uncertain to name. This TCR derives from a male donor in good health and CMV-seronegative. The CDR3 in this case is CSVRPQETQYF. The DNA sequence is given as TGCAGCGTTCGTCCGCAAGAGACCCAGTACTTC. With the rest looked up from the reference TRBV29-1 and TRBJ2-5 genes rather than sequenced, the full variable domain is SAVISQKPSRDICQRGTSLTIQCQVDSQVTMMFWYRQQPGQSLTLIATANQGSEATYESGFVIDKFPISRPNLTFSTLTVSNMSPEDSSIYLCSVRPQETQYFGPGTRLLVL.